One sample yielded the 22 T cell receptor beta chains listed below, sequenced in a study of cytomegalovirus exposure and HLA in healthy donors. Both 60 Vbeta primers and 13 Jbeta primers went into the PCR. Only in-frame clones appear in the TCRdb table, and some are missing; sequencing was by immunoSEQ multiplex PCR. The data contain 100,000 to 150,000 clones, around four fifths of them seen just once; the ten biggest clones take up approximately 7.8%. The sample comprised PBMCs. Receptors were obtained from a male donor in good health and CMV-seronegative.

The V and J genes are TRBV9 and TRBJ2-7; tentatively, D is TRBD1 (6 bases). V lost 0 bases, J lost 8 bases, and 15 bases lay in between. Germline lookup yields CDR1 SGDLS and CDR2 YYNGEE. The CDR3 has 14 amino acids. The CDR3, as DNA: TGTGCCAGCAGCGTAGGGACACAGGGTTACAAGCAGTACTTC. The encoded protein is CASSVGTQGYKQYF.

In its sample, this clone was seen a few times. The CDR3 protein is CASRITGTGFYGYTF. Here the CDR3 DNA reads TGTGCCAGTAGGATAACCGGGACAGGCTTCTATGGCTACACCTTC. The chain combines TRBV19 with TRBJ1-2; TRBD1 matches 8 bases. The CDR3 spans 15 residues. Germline V CDR1 and CDR2: LNHDA, SQIVND (reference sequence). The J segment lost 4 bases and the V segment lost 6 bases, leaving 10 bases of the junction unmatched. Full variable domain (remainder filled in from reference TRBV19 and TRBJ1-2): DGGITQSPKYLFRKEGQNVTLSCEQNLNHDAMYWYRQDPGQGLRLIYYSQIVNDFQKGDIAEGYSVSREKKESFPLTVTSAQKNPTAFYLCASRITGTGFYGYTFGSGTRLTVV.

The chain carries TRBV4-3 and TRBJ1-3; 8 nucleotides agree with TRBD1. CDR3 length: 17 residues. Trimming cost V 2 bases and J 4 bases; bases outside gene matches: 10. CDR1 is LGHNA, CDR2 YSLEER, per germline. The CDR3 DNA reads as TGCGCCAGCAGCCAAAGCCTGGACAGGGTATCAGGAAACACCATATATTTT. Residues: CASSQSLDRVSGNTIYF.

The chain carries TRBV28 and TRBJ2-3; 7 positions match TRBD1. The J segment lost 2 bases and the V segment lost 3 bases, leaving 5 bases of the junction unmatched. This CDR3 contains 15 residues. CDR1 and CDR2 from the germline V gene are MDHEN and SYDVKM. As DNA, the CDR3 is TGTGCCAGCAGTTTTCTGACAGGGCCCACAGATACGCAGTATTTT. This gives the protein CASSFLTGPTDTQYF.

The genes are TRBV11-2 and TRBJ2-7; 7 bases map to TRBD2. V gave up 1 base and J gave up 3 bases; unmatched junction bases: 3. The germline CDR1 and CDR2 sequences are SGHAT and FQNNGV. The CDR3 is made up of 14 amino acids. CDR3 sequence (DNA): TGTGCCAGCAGCTTAGGGGAGGGACTCTACGAGCAGTACTTC. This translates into CASSLGEGLYEQYF.

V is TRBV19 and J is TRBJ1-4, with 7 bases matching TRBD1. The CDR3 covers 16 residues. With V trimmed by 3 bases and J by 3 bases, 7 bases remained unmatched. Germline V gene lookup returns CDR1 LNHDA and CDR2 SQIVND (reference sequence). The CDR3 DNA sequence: TGTGCCAGTAGTATGGAGAAGACAGGGTCTAATGAAAAACTGTTTTTT. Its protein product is CASSMEKTGSNEKLFF.

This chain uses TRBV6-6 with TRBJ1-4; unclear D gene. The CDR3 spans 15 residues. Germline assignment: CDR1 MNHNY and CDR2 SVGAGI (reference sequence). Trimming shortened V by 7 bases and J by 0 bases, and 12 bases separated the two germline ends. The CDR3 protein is CASTTRGTTNEKLFF. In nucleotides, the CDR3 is TGTGCCAGCACCACCCGAGGGACAACTAATGAAAAACTGTTTTTT.

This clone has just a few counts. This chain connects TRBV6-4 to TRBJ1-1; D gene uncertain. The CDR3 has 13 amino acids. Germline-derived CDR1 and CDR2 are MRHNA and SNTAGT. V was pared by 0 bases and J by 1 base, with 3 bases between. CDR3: CASSDSQNTEAFF. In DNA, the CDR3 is TGTGCCAGCAGTGACTCTCAGAACACTGAAGCTTTCTTT.

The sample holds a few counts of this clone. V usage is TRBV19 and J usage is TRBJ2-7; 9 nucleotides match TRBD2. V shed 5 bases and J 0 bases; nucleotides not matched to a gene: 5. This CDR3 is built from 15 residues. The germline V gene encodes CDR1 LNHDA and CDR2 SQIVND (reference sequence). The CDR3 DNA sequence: TGTGCCAGTAGTCGACTAGCGGACAGCTCCTACGAGCAGTACTTC. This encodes CASSRLADSSYEQYF.

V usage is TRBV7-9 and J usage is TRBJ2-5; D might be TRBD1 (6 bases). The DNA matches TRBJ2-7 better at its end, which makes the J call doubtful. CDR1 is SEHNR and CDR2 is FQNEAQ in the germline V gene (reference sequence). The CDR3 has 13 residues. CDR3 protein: CASSLTGPYEQYF. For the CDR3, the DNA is TGTGCCAGCAGCTTGACAGGCCCCTACGAGCAGTACTTC.

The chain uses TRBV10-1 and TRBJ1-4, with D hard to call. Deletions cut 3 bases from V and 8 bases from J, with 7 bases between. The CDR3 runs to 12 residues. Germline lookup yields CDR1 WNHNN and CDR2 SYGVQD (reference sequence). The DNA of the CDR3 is TGCGCCAGCAGTGAATACTGGGAAAAACTGTTTTTT. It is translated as CASSEYWEKLFF.

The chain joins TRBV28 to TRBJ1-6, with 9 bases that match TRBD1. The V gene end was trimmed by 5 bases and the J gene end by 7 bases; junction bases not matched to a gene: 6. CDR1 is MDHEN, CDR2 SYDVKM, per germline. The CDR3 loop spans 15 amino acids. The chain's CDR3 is CASSTPGTGNSPLHF. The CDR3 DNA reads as TGTGCCAGCAGTACTCCCGGGACAGGGAATTCACCCCTCCACTTT.

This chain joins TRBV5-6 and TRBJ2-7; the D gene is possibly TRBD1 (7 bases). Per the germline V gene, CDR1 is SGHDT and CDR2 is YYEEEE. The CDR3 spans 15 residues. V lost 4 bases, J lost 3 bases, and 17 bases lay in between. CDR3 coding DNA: TGTGCCAGCAGCCAGCGGAGGGGACAGAACTACGAGCAGTACTTC. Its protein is CASSQRRGQNYEQYF.

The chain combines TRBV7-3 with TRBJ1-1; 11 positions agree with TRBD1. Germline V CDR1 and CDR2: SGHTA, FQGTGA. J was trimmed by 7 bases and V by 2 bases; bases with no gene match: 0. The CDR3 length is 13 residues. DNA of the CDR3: TGTGCCAGCAGCTTAGGGACAGGGGGTGAAGCTTTCTTT. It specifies CASSLGTGGEAFF.

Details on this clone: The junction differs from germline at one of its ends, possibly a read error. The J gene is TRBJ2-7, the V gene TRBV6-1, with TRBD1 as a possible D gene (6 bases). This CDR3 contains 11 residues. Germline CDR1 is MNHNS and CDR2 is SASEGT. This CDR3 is CASSEPGFRGF. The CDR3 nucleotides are TGTGCCAGCAGTGAACCCGGGTTCAGGGGCTTC.

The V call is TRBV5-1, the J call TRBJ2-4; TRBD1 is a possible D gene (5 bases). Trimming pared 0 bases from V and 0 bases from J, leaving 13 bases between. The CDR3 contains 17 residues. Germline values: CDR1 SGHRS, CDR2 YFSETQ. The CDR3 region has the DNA TGCGCCAGCAGCTTGGAACCAGGGCTTCTAGCCAAAAACATTCAGTACTTC. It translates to CASSLEPGLLAKNIQYF.

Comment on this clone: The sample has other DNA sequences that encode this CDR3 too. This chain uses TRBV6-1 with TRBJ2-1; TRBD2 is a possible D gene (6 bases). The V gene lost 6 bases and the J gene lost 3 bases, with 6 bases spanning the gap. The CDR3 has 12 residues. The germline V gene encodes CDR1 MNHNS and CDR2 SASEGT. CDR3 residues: CASSGGYNEQFF. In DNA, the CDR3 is TGTGCCAGCAGCGGGGGCTACAATGAGCAGTTCTTC.

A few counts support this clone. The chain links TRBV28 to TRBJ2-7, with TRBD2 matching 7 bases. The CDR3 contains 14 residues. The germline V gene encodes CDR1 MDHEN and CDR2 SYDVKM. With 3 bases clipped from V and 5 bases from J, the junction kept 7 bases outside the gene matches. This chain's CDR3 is CASSLERLADEQYF. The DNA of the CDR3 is TGTGCCAGCAGTTTGGAGAGACTAGCTGACGAGCAGTACTTC.

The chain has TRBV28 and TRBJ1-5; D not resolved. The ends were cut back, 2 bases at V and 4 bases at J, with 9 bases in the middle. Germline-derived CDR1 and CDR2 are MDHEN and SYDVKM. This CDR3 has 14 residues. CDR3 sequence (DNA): TGTGCCAGCAGTTTAGAAACCAGGAATCAGCCCCAGCATTTT. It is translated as CASSLETRNQPQHF. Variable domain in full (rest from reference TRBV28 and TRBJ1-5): DVKVTQSSRYLVKRTGEKVFLECVQDMDHENMFWYRQDPGLGLRLIYFSYDVKMKEKGDIPEGYSVSREKKERFSLILESASTNQTSMYLCASSLETRNQPQHFGDGTRLSIL.

DNA for the CDR3: TGTGCCAGCACCACCGGGACACTGAATCAGCCCCAGCATTTT. It is translated as CASTTGTLNQPQHF. V is TRBV28 and J is TRBJ1-5, with D perhaps matching TRBD1 (6 bases). Trimming cost V 7 bases and J 4 bases, with 14 bases left between them. The CDR3 sequence is 14 residues long. Germline CDR1 reads MDHEN; CDR2 reads SYDVKM.

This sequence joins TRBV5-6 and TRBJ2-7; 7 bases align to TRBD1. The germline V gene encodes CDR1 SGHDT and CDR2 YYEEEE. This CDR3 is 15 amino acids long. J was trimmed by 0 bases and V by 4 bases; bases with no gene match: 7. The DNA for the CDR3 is TGTGCCAGCAGCGAGGCCGGGACAGCCTCCTACGAGCAGTACTTC. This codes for CASSEAGTASYEQYF.

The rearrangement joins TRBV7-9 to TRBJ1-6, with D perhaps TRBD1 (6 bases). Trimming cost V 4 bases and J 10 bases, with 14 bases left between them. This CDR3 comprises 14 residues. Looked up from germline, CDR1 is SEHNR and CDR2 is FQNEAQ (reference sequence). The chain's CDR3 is CASSSYRVNSPLHF. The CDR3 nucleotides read TGTGCCAGCAGCTCATACAGGGTTAACTCACCCCTCCACTTT. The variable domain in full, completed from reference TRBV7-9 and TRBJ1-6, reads DTGVSQNPRHKITKRGQNVTFRCDPISEHNRLYWYRQTLGQGPEFLTYFQNEAQLEKSRLLSDRFSAERPKGSFSTLEIQRTEQGDSAMYLCASSSYRVNSPLHFGNGTRLTVT.